This T cell receptor (beta chain) was obtained from a study of radiotherapy plus CTLA-4 blockade in lung cancer. Data came from immunoSEQ multiplex PCR; TCRdb stores just in-frame clones and leaves some out. The table lists 50,000 to 60,000 clones, about 80% of them singletons. The ends were cut back, 1 base at V and 5 bases at J, with 5 bases in the middle. Germline assignment: CDR1 MDHEN and CDR2 SYDVKM. The CDR3 consists of 13 residues. The study's findings and limits: Interferon-beta and early blood T cell clone dynamics reportedly predicted response best.

In regard to this clone: Its antigen is unidentified.

The clonotype was recovered from a human donor with non-small cell lung cancer whose response to radiotherapy plus ipilimumab could not be evaluated. This sample comprised peripheral blood, obtained from a patient treated with radiotherapy plus ipilimumab. The chain links TRBV28 to TRBJ1-4; D not resolved. The CDR3 here is CASSLSGNEKLFF. The CDR3 DNA follows: TGTGCCAGCAGTTTATCCGGGAATGAAAAACTGTTTTTT.